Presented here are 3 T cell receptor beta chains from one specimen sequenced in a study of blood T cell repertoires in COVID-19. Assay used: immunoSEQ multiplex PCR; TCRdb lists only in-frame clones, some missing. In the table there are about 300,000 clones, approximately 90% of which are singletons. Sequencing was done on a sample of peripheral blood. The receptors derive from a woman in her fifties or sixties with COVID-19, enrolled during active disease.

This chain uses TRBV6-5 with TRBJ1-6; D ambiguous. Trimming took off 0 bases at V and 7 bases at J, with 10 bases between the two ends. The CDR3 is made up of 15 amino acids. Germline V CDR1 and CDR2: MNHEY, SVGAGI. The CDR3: CASSYSTVRNSPLHF. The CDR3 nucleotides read TGTGCCAGCAGTTACTCCACGGTTCGGAATTCACCCCTCCACTTT.

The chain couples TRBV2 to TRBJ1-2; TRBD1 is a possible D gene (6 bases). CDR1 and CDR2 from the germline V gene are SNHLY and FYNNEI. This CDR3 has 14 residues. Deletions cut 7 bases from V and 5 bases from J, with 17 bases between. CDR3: CASNQGPTPYGYTF. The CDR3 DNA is TGTGCCAGCAATCAGGGGCCTACACCTTATGGCTACACCTTC.

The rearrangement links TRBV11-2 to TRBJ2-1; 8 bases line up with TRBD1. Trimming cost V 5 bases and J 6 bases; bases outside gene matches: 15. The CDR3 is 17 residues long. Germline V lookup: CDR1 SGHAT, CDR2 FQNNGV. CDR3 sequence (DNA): TGTGCCAGCAGCACCACGGGTTCGGGGACAGGAGGCAATGAGCAGTTCTTC. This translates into CASSTTGSGTGGNEQFF.